These 32 T cell receptor beta chains originate from one sample sequenced in a study of blood T cell repertoires in COVID-19. This table comes from immunoSEQ multiplex PCR, and its TCRdb copy is limited to in-frame clones, with some not included. The table lists 200,000 to 300,000 clones, over 75% of them singletons. Specimen: peripheral blood. These TCRs come from a woman in her forties or fifties with acute or convalescent COVID-19.

The rearrangement links TRBV28 to TRBJ2-7; TRBD2 agrees at 12 bases. The CDR3 length is 15 residues. The germline gives CDR1 MDHEN, CDR2 SYDVKM. The ends lost 4 bases at V and 4 bases at J; junction bases unmatched: 5. CDR3 loop: CASSSSLAGGYEQYF. CDR3 sequence (DNA): TGTGCCAGCAGTTCCTCCCTAGCGGGAGGGTACGAGCAGTACTTC. Filled out from reference TRBV28 and TRBJ2-7, the complete variable domain reads DVKVTQSSRYLVKRTGEKVFLECVQDMDHENMFWYRQDPGLGLRLIYFSYDVKMKEKGDIPEGYSVSREKKERFSLILESASTNQTSMYLCASSSSLAGGYEQYFGPGTRLTVT.

This clone was seen a few times. The chain links TRBV27 to TRBJ1-2; possible D gene TRBD1, 5 bases. V was pared by 7 bases and J by 2 bases, with 14 bases between. Germline V CDR1 and CDR2: MNHEY, SMNVEV (reference sequence). The CDR3 is 14 amino acids. The CDR3 sequence: CASIPRRGNYGYTF. The CDR3 bases are TGTGCCAGCATCCCTCGGAGGGGAAACTATGGCTACACCTTC.

The chain is built from TRBV28 and TRBJ2-3; D is perhaps TRBD2 (6 bases). Germline assignment: CDR1 MDHEN and CDR2 SYDVKM. Trimming took 7 bases from V and 4 from J, leaving 18 bases between them. The CDR3 has 15 residues. In nucleotides, the CDR3 is TGTGCCAGCACCCCCCCTCTCGGGAGCGCAGATACGCAGTATTTT. Protein product: CASTPPLGSADTQYF.

V usage is TRBV29-1 and J usage is TRBJ1-5; D uncertain. The V and J ends lost 6 bases and 1 base respectively, with 13 bases between them. The CDR3 is 14 amino acids. The germline V gene encodes CDR1 SQVTM and CDR2 ANQGSEA. The CDR3 loop is CSVSWSQSNQPQHF. Written as DNA, the CDR3 is TGCAGCGTGTCGTGGTCCCAGAGCAATCAGCCCCAGCATTTT.

The rearrangement joins TRBV10-1 to TRBJ2-1, with D possibly matching TRBD1 (6 bases). V lost 4 bases to trimming and J lost 8 bases, with 15 bases between them. Germline CDR1 reads WNHNN; CDR2 reads SYGVQD (reference sequence). The CDR3 spans 14 residues. CDR3 sequence: CASSAQGNRDEQFF. In DNA form, the CDR3 reads TGCGCCAGCAGTGCGCAGGGGAATCGCGATGAGCAGTTCTTC.

V gene TRBV6-5 combines with J gene TRBJ1-5; 8 bases are a match to TRBD1. The CDR3 is 14 residues long. Germline assignment: CDR1 MNHEY and CDR2 SVGAGI. J gave up 3 bases and V 6 bases, and 4 bases lay outside the gene matches. This CDR3 reads CASRRQGHNQPQHF. The CDR3 DNA reads as TGTGCCAGCAGACGACAGGGGCACAATCAGCCCCAGCATTTT.

The chain uses TRBV7-7 and TRBJ2-1; 13 nucleotides match TRBD2. V was pared by 4 bases and J by 5 bases, with 2 bases of the junction left unmatched. Per germline, CDR1 SSHAT and CDR2 FNYEAQ (reference sequence). The CDR3 has 15 residues. The CDR3 is CASSSGLAGNNEQFF. Here the CDR3 DNA reads TGTGCCAGCAGCTCGGGACTAGCGGGAAACAATGAGCAGTTCTTC.

The chain has TRBV28 and TRBJ2-4; TRBD2 aligns across 8 bases. Per germline, CDR1 MDHEN and CDR2 SYDVKM. CDR3 size: 18 residues. V was clipped by 5 bases and J by 0 bases; unmatched bases: 12. As DNA, the CDR3 is TGTGCCAGCAGTCCCGAATGGGCGGGAGGCCTAGCCAAAAACATTCAGTACTTC. It specifies CASSPEWAGGLAKNIQYF.

The chain uses TRBV5-6 and TRBJ2-7; 7 bases are a match to TRBD1. This CDR3 comprises 16 residues. Germline assignment: CDR1 SGHDT and CDR2 YYEEEE. V was pared by 3 bases and J by 2 bases, with 11 bases of the junction left unmatched. CDR3 sequence (DNA): TGTGCCAGCAGCTCCTACAGGGGAATGGCCGCCTACGAGCAGTACTTC. Amino acid sequence: CASSSYRGMAAYEQYF.

The chain employs TRBV19 and TRBJ2-2, with 12 bases that match TRBD1. The germline V gene has CDR1 LNHDA and CDR2 SQIVND (reference sequence). The CDR3 has 17 residues. After removal of 5 bases from V and 3 bases from J, the junction contained 7 bases not matched to a gene. In DNA, the CDR3 is TGTGCCAGTAGTTTCGGGACAGGGGGCTGGTACACCGGGGAGCTGTTTTTT. It yields the protein CASSFGTGGWYTGELFF.

This rearrangement joins TRBV5-1 to TRBJ1-1, with TRBD1 matching 8 bases. The germline CDR1 and CDR2 sequences are SGHRS and YFSETQ. The CDR3 is 14 residues long. J gave up 4 bases and V 0 bases, and 2 bases lay outside the gene matches. The CDR3 DNA follows: TGCGCCAGCAGCTTGGACGGGACAGGCACTGAAGCTTTCTTT. Translating gives CASSLDGTGTEAFF.

Here the CDR3 reads CASSPTSGTAYEQYF. As DNA, the CDR3 is TGTGCCAGTAGCCCGACTAGCGGAACAGCCTACGAGCAGTACTTC. V gene TRBV19 combines with J gene TRBJ2-7; 9 nucleotides align to TRBD2. The germline V gene has CDR1 LNHDA and CDR2 SQIVND (reference sequence). V was pared by 6 bases and J by 2 bases, with 8 bases of the junction left unmatched. The CDR3 length is 15 residues.

The chain employs TRBV7-2 and TRBJ1-6, with 9 bases aligning to TRBD1. Germline V gives CDR1 SGHTA, CDR2 FQGNSA. The CDR3 totals 15 residues. V shed 6 bases and J 9 bases; nucleotides not matched to a gene: 9. CDR3 amino acids: CASSFLGTGRSPLHF. The CDR3 nucleotides are TGTGCCAGCAGTTTCCTGGGGACAGGGCGTTCACCCCTCCACTTT. Supplemented by reference TRBV7-2 and TRBJ1-6, the full variable domain reads GAGVSQSPSNKVTEKGKDVELRCDPISGHTALYWYRQSLGQGLEFLIYFQGNSAPDKSGLPSDRFSAERTGGSVSTLTIQRTQQEDSAVYLCASSFLGTGRSPLHFGNGTRLTVT.

This chain connects TRBV3-1 (or the pseudogene TRBV3-2) to TRBJ1-5, with 11 bases identical to TRBD1. In germline, CDR1 is LGHDT, CDR2 YNNKEL (reference sequence). The CDR3 sequence is 17 residues long. The V and J ends lost 4 bases and 2 bases, in that order; junction bases with no gene match: 7. The DNA of the CDR3 is TGTGCCAGCAGCCGAGGACAGGGGGCAGGTGGCAATCAGCCCCAGCATTTT. It translates to CASSRGQGAGGNQPQHF.

The V gene is TRBV5-6, the J gene TRBJ2-6; 8 bases map to TRBD1. Germline CDR1 and CDR2: SGHDT and YYEEEE. This CDR3 contains 18 residues. After removal of 0 bases from V and 0 bases from J, the junction contained 5 bases not matched to a gene. CDR3 DNA sequence: TGTGCCAGCAGCTTGGTTGCAGGGGGCGTCTCTGGGGCCAACGTCCTGACTTTC. It encodes CASSLVAGGVSGANVLTF.

The CDR3 region has the DNA TGCGCCAGCAGCTTGGCGGAACAGGACTACGAGCAGTACTTC. Its translation: CASSLAEQDYEQYF. V is TRBV5-1 and J is TRBJ2-7, with TRBD1 as a possible D gene (5 bases). V was clipped by 0 bases and J by 3 bases, with 10 bases between them. Germline values: CDR1 SGHRS, CDR2 YFSETQ. There are 14 residues in the CDR3.

The DNA of the CDR3 is TGCGCCAGCAGCCGGAGGACAGGGTTGGATGAAAAACTGTTTTTT. Translating gives CASSRRTGLDEKLFF. The chain has TRBV4-1 and TRBJ1-4; 8 nucleotides match TRBD1. Losses at the gene ends were 4 bases for V and 6 bases for J; bases not matched to a gene: 7. CDR1 and CDR2 (germline): MGHRA, YSYEKL. This CDR3 comprises 15 residues.

The chain is built from TRBV10-3 and TRBJ1-2; 7 bases fit TRBD1. The CDR3 totals 16 residues. Trimming cost V 0 bases and J 4 bases; bases outside gene matches: 8. Germline CDR1 reads ENHRY; CDR2 reads SYGVKD. The CDR3 region is CAISESTGQSLYGYTF. CDR3 coding DNA: TGTGCCATCAGTGAGTCGACGGGACAGAGTCTCTATGGCTACACCTTC.

This clone was detected ten times or more. The rearrangement joins TRBV7-9 to TRBJ2-5, with a possible D match to TRBD2 (6 bases). CDR1 and CDR2 from the germline V gene are SEHNR and FQNEAQ (reference sequence). The CDR3 is 14 amino acids. V was cut by 5 bases and J by 5 bases, with 15 bases left in between. CDR3 amino acids: CASSQGREQETQYF. The CDR3 DNA sequence: TGTGCCAGCAGCCAGGGTCGGGAGCAGGAGACCCAGTACTTC. The whole variable domain, remainder taken from reference TRBV7-9 and TRBJ2-5, is DTGVSQNPRHKITKRGQNVTFRCDPISEHNRLYWYRQTLGQGPEFLTYFQNEAQLEKSRLLSDRFSAERPKGSFSTLEIQRTEQGDSAMYLCASSQGREQETQYFGPGTRLLVL.

The chain links TRBV5-8 to TRBJ2-1, with TRBD1 matching over 11 bases. The CDR3 is made up of 15 amino acids. Per the germline V gene, CDR1 is SGHTS and CDR2 is YDEGEE. The trim removed 2 bases at V and 4 bases at J, leaving 2 bases unmatched. The CDR3 region is CASSFGDRGYNEQFF. The CDR3 coding sequence is TGTGCCAGCAGCTTCGGGGACAGGGGGTACAATGAGCAGTTCTTC.

CDR3 bases: TGTGCCAGCCGAGTGGGGGGGGCCTCCTACGAGCAGTACTTC. It specifies CASRVGGASYEQYF. This chain links TRBV6-5 with TRBJ2-7, with a tentative D call TRBD2 (7 bases). In germline, CDR1 is MNHEY, CDR2 SVGAGI. The CDR3 length is 14 residues. The V and J ends lost 8 bases and 0 bases respectively, with 14 bases between them.

V usage is TRBV4-2 and J usage is TRBJ1-4; 7 nucleotides align to TRBD1. There are 20 residues in the CDR3. V was clipped by 1 base and J by 4 bases; unmatched bases: 18. The germline gives CDR1 LGHNA, CDR2 YNFKEQ. CDR3 sequence: CASSQGALSDRRHSNEKLFF. In DNA form, the CDR3 reads TGTGCCAGCAGCCAAGGTGCCTTATCGGACAGGAGACATAGTAATGAAAAACTGTTTTTT.

V usage is TRBV29-1 and J usage is TRBJ1-6, with D possibly being TRBD1 (5 bases). Germline V gene lookup returns CDR1 SQVTM and CDR2 ANQGSEA. The V and J ends lost 7 bases and 4 bases respectively, with 11 bases between them. The CDR3 totals 13 residues. The CDR3 sequence is CSAETEYNSPLHF. Here the CDR3 DNA reads TGCAGCGCCGAGACAGAGTATAATTCACCCCTCCACTTT.

This clone was observed a few times. The rearrangement uses TRBV18 and TRBJ1-6, with 10 bases identical to TRBD1. Trimming removed 4 bases from V and 10 bases from J; junction bases left unmatched: 4. CDR1 is KGHSH and CDR2 is LQKENI in the germline V gene. The CDR3 consists of 14 residues. In nucleotides, the CDR3 is TGTGCCAGCTCACAGGACAGGGGGGGCTCACCCCTCCACTTT. It translates to CASSQDRGGSPLHF.

V is TRBV6-5 and J is TRBJ1-4, with TRBD1 matching over 8 bases. CDR1 is MNHEY, CDR2 SVGAGI, per germline. This CDR3 is built from 15 residues. J was trimmed by 6 bases and V by 6 bases; bases with no gene match: 9. The CDR3 nucleotides read TGTGCCAGCAGAGTATCAGGGGGCGCATATGAAAAACTGTTTTTT. It translates to CASRVSGGAYEKLFF.

This sequence joins TRBV19 and TRBJ1-6, with a possible D match to TRBD1 (5 bases). The ends were cut back, 7 bases at V and 5 bases at J, with 15 bases in the middle. There are 15 residues in the CDR3. Germline CDR1 is LNHDA and CDR2 is SQIVND (reference sequence). The CDR3 is CASNQGSANNSPLHF. CDR3 coding DNA: TGTGCCAGTAATCAGGGATCCGCCAATAATTCACCCCTCCACTTT.

The J gene is TRBJ1-5, the V gene TRBV18, with D unresolved. CDR1 is KGHSH and CDR2 is LQKENI in the germline V gene. The V end was cut by 6 bases, the J end by 2 bases, with 8 bases between. This CDR3 is 13 amino acids long. CDR3 nucleotide sequence: TGTGCCAGCTCCGCCACGGGCAATCAGCCCCAGCATTTT. This codes for CASSATGNQPQHF.

The chain is built from TRBV7-2 and TRBJ2-7; D unclear. This CDR3 has 13 amino acids. Germline V CDR1 and CDR2: SGHTA, FQGNSA. The germline V and J ends were trimmed by 2 bases and 6 bases, with 11 bases remaining between them. CDR3 protein: CASSLFSPREQYF. For the CDR3, the DNA is TGTGCCAGCAGCTTATTCTCCCCGCGCGAGCAGTACTTC.

The V and J genes are TRBV3-1 (or the pseudogene TRBV3-2) and TRBJ2-2, with TRBD2 as a possible D gene (5 bases). Trimming took 3 bases from V and 1 from J, leaving 12 bases between them. CDR3 length equals 16 residues. Germline V gives CDR1 LGHDT, CDR2 YNNKEL (reference sequence). This CDR3 reads CASSQGGGGNTGELFF. Here the CDR3 DNA reads TGTGCCAGCAGCCAGGGTGGAGGTGGGAACACCGGGGAGCTGTTTTTT.

V and J are TRBV5-1 and TRBJ1-1; D may be TRBD1 (6 bases). Looked up from germline, CDR1 is SGHRS and CDR2 is YFSETQ. The CDR3 consists of 13 residues. Trimming took 7 bases from V and 1 from J, leaving 11 bases between them. As DNA, the CDR3 is TGCGCCAGCGCCACACAGGGGAACACTGAAGCTTTCTTT. This sequence encodes CASATQGNTEAFF.

The chain combines TRBV15 with TRBJ1-2; TRBD1 matches 7 bases. This CDR3 comprises 15 residues. Per the germline V gene, CDR1 is LNHNV and CDR2 is YYDKDF (reference sequence). V lost 1 base and J lost 8; bases outside the gene matches: 10. The CDR3 region has the DNA TGTGCCACCAGCAGAGCGGGACAGTTCCCTCGGGGCTACACCTTC. This gives the protein CATSRAGQFPRGYTF.

The chain recombines TRBV2 with TRBJ2-7; 14 positions agree with TRBD2. The junction had 3 bases not matched to a gene; V was cut back by 3 bases and J by 11 bases. Looked up from germline, CDR1 is SNHLY and CDR2 is FYNNEI. CDR3 length: 13 residues. The CDR3 DNA sequence: TGTGCCAGCAGTGAGGGGACTAGCGGGAGAAAGTACTTC. This translates into CASSEGTSGRKYF.